This T cell receptor beta chain was recorded in a study of blood T cell repertoires in COVID-19. Whole-study context: Researchers got acute and convalescent COVID-19 samples from the United States, Italy and Spain. The cDNA or gDNA used as material had been derived from T cells, B-cell-depleted T cells, or PBMCs.

Germline CDR1 SGHNT, CDR2 YYREEE (reference sequence). V was cut by 1 base and J by 4 bases, with 5 bases left in between. The CDR3 runs 12 residues. In the original analysis: Nucleated cell number was recorded as an estimate derived from reference gene primer amplification. Data came from immunoSEQ multiplex PCR; TCRdb stores just in-frame clones and leaves some out. V, J and clone size are those of that table, while D and trimming were read from the DNA. The sample shows about 65,000 clones, approximately 93% of them seen only once. The sequence came from a man between 65 and 85 years old with active COVID-19. The chain employs TRBV5-4 and TRBJ1-2, with D uncertain. Sample: peripheral blood. CDR3 sequence (DNA): TGTGCCAGCAGCTTGAACAGCTATGGCTACACCTTC. Protein sequence: CASSLNSYGYTF.